These 5 T cell receptor beta chains originate from one sample sequenced in a study of tissue T cells after allogeneic stem cell transplantation. Time point reported: mouse harvest day 14 after allogeneic transplant. The graft held 10^6 splenic CD5+ T cells and 10^7 T-cell-depleted bone marrow cells. Clones were read by immunoSEQ multiplex PCR, and TCRdb kept only the in-frame ones, dropping some. The sample includes fewer than 5,500 clones, roughly half of them seen just once. The specimen was lymph node tissue. These receptors were taken from a female BALB/c mouse given C57BL/6 T cells with graft-versus-host disease after an allogeneic hematopoietic cell transplant.

Details on this clone: A far larger clone is a single base away, which makes a read error likely. Gene names and germline refer to mouse. The read comes to an end 1 residue before the CDR3 does, leaving the germline J gene to fill in the end. This chain connects TRBV26 to TRBJ2-3; D is unresolved. V was cut by 4 bases and J by 0 bases, with 5 bases left in between. The CDR3 has 13 residues. CDR1 and CDR2 (germline): KGHPV, FQNQEV (reference sequence). The sequenced CDR3 bases are TGTGCCAGCAGTCGCGACAGTGCAGAAACGCTGTAT. It specifies CASSRDSAETLY. From start to end, the CDR3 is CASSRDSAETLYF.

To note about this clone: Mouse names are used for the genes. Read data end 1 residue before the CDR3 end; the end is taken from the germline J gene. The chain is built from TRBV16 and TRBJ2-2; 9 bases agree with TRBD2. CDR3 length: 16 residues. CDR1 is SGHSA and CDR2 is FRNQAP in the germline V gene. Unmatched junction bases numbered 4, after V lost 1 base and J lost 4 bases. The sequenced CDR3 bases are TGTGCAAGCAGCTTAGGTTGGGGGGGCTTCACCGGGCAGCTCTAC. As protein: CASSLGWGGFTGQLY. In full, the CDR3 is CASSLGWGGFTGQLYF. The variable domain in full, with the rest retrieved from reference TRBV16 and TRBJ2-2, is NAGVIQTPRHKVTGKGQEATLWCEPISGHSAVFWYRQTIVQGLEFLTYFRNQAPIDDSGMPKERFSAQMPNQSHSTLKIQSTQPQDSAVYLCASSLGWGGFTGQLYFGEGSKLTVL.

This clone is large in the sample. Mouse names are used for the genes. With the read ending 1 residue before the CDR3 end, the germline J gene is used to fill in that end. Other DNA sequences from this sample encode an identical CDR3 as well. The chain joins TRBV29 to TRBJ1-2; D might be TRBD1 (6 bases). Trimming took 3 bases from V and 2 from J, leaving 10 bases between them. CDR3 length: 14 amino acids. Germline-derived CDR1 and CDR2 are MSHET and SYDVDS. The part of the CDR3 DNA that was read is TGTGCTAGCAGTTTGTGGGGGCGGAACTCCGACTACACC. Translated: CASSLWGRNSDYT. In full, the CDR3 reads CASSLWGRNSDYTF.

This clone has a handful of counts. Gene names denote mouse genes. The CDR3 end falls 1 residue outside the read, so it is completed with the germline J gene. The V call is TRBV13-1, the J call TRBJ2-3; a possible D gene is TRBD2 (7 bases). Germline lookup yields CDR1 NSHNY and CDR2 SYGAGN. This CDR3 is 16 amino acids long. The ends were cut back, 0 bases at V and 1 base at J, with 12 bases in the middle. The chain's CDR3 is CASSDAGGRGAETLYF. The DNA read from the CDR3 is TGTGCCAGCAGTGATGCCGGGGGGCGAGGTGCAGAAACGCTGTAT.

A remark on this clone: Genes here carry mouse names. The read finishes 1 residue shy of the CDR3 end, and the germline J gene is used to complete it. The chain carries TRBV5 and TRBJ2-1, with TRBD2 matching 11 bases. V trimming: 4 bases; J trimming: 3 bases; junction bases outside the gene matches: 5. Germline CDR1 is LGHNA and CDR2 is YNLKQL (reference sequence). The CDR3 sequence is 16 residues long. CDR3 DNA, as far as it was read: TGTGCCAGCAGCCCCTGGACTGGGGGGTTCTATGCTGAGCAGTTC. It specifies CASSPWTGGFYAEQF. From start to end, the CDR3 is CASSPWTGGFYAEQFF.